This TCR beta chain was identified during a study of T cells in Graves' hyperthyroidism and ophthalmopathy. Study conclusions and caveats: In blood, most of the thyroid clonotypes expanded above 0.001 were also present.

Amplified TCR beta CDR3 regions derived from RNA transcripts. The study used the HTBI primer set for a first-round RT-PCR of the TCR CDR3. A single record per CDR3 protein comes from TCRdb applying MiXCR to the multiplex PCR reads. The sample yields 730,000 or so distinct CDR3 sequences, over 15% seen once. This CDR3 spans 17 amino acids. V gave up 6 bases and J gave up 1 base; unmatched junction bases: 14. As to this clonotype: Its antigen is not identified.

Patients aged 18 to 65 had newly diagnosed hyperthyroidism lasting under 2 months. The diagnoses drew upon clinical symptoms, serum thyroxine and TRAb, thyroid ultrasound and orbital computed tomography. Drawn at first hyperthyroidism diagnosis, the blood sample preceded any ophthalmopathy symptoms. The specimen sequenced was blood. This chain connects TRBV12-3 or TRBV12-4 to TRBJ1-1; 7 bases line up with TRBD1. The sequence was collected from a woman aged 50 to 60 with Graves' hyperthyroidism that later progressed to Graves' ophthalmopathy. In nucleotides, the CDR3 is TGTGCCAGCAGCCACAGGGGCGCAGGGGTCGGGAACACTGAAGCTTTCTTT. The encoded protein is CASSHRGAGVGNTEAFF.